The rows below give T cell receptor beta chains drawn from one sample of a study of cytomegalovirus exposure and HLA in healthy donors. Libraries were prepared by immunoSEQ multiplex PCR; TCRdb keeps only in-frame clonotypes and omits some of them. The sample has roughly 180,000 clones, 70% to 90% seen once. The sample was PBMCs. The source is a male donor in good health and CMV-seronegative. The CDR3 runs from the conserved cysteine through the conserved F or W. Fields, in order: J gene, V gene, clone size, CDR3 protein. Some rows have no size entry. The others give once, few or many, or a class for an expanded clone.

TRBJ2-7 TRBV6-5 once CASSYVRNSYEQYF
TRBJ2-3 TRBV7-8 . CASSLMASGRSETQYF
TRBJ2-1 TRBV4-1 few CASSQDRSSYNEQFF
TRBJ2-5 TRBV6-5 . CASSYSTGSGETQYF
TRBJ2-2 TRBV6-4 . CASSTGQGAGTGELFF
TRBJ1-5 TRBV5-6 . CASSLAAGQGQFSNQPQHF
TRBJ2-5 TRBV7-7 . CASSPSAGRQETQYF
TRBJ1-5 TRBV6-5 . CASSEVIQGQPQHF
TRBJ1-5 TRBV19 . CASSAGTGSDQPQHF
TRBJ1-1 TRBV20-1 . CSAKLAFF
TRBJ2-1 TRBV10-3 . CAISDPTRYNEQFF
TRBJ2-2 TRBV6-4 . CATSPRLAGDGTGELFF